This TCR beta chain was identified during a study of PD-L1 blockade in urothelial cancer. Study overall: Patients took up atezolizumab around 2014 at 1,200 mg intravenously every 3 weeks. Blood yielded a median of around 140,000 T cells per sample.

Time point defined: pretreatment peripheral blood. With 6 bases clipped from V and 7 bases from J, the junction kept 13 bases outside the gene matches. Germline V lookup: CDR1 MNHNY, CDR2 SVGAGI (reference sequence). The CDR3 is 15 amino acids. Sequencing was performed with immunoSEQ multiplex PCR; in TCRdb, only in-frame clones are kept and a portion is missing. The sample lists 38,000 or so clones; 85% were seen once. The sequencing here drew on PBMCs, taken around atezolizumab (anti-PD-L1) treatment. The chain uses TRBV6-6 and TRBJ2-7, with 9 bases lining up with TRBD1. The clonotype originates from a man older than 75 with urothelial cancer. CDR3 coding DNA: TGTGCCAGCAGACTAACCCGGGACAGGGCATTGGAGCAGTACTTC. The encoded protein is CASRLTRDRALEQYF.